The present T cell receptor (beta chain) was sequenced within a study of molecular identifiers for immune sequencing clone quantification. Overall study context: In replicates, RNA from 20,000 or 100,000 naive CD8 cells was split five ways, four sequenced.

In the sort, naive CD8 T cells were defined as CD8+CD4-CCR7+CD45RA+. Making the bulk TCR libraries relied on previously described methods and listed TCR primers. Via MiXCR, TCRdb re-called the PCR reads, giving one row per CDR3 protein. Counted here are about 640,000 distinct CDR3 sequences, 15% to 20% occurring once; the ten biggest clones make up 0.85%. Note on this clonotype: Antigen specificity is unknown.

This CDR3 region has 15 residues. Unmatched junction bases numbered 3, after V lost 0 bases and J lost 0 bases. Germline loops: CDR1 SGDLS, CDR2 YYNGEE. Regarding the study as a whole: Jurkat TCR RNA that was spiked in from one cell was reportedly detectable among some 970,000 naive cells.

This chain joins TRBV9 and TRBJ2-7; 7 nucleotides match TRBD2. The sequence derives from a human donor in good health. Some libraries in this study had Jurkat cell RNA spiked in. Source material: naive CD8+ T cells from blood, with Jurkat cell RNA spiked in. Subset given: FACS-sorted CD8+CD4-CCR7+CD45RA+ naive T cells. CDR3 loop: CASSVGREHSYEQYF. In nucleotides, the CDR3 is TGTGCCAGCAGCGTAGGGCGGGAGCACTCCTACGAGCAGTACTTC.